This TCR beta chain originates from a study of T cell changes during pregnancy in multiple sclerosis. Libraries were prepared by immunoSEQ multiplex PCR; TCRdb keeps only in-frame clonotypes and omits some of them. The sample holds around 80,000 clones, 92% seen once. From germline, CDR1 is LNHNV and CDR2 YYDKDF (reference sequence). This CDR3 comprises 14 residues. After removal of 3 bases from V and 5 bases from J, the junction contained 4 bases not matched to a gene. Material: peripheral blood, obtained before pregnancy. V is TRBV15 and J is TRBJ2-3; 8 bases map to TRBD1. This TCR came from a female donor with multiple sclerosis, enrolled in a pregnancy study. The CDR3 bases are TGTGCCACCAGCAGGGACAGGGTGGGAGATACGCAGTATTTT. Translated, it gives CATSRDRVGDTQYF.